The 20 T cell receptor beta chains below come from one sample, sequenced in a study of blood T cells in healthy people across ages (dated by TCRdb to between 2014 and 2017). The receptor library was made with 5' RACE. Sequencing relied on an Illumina HiSeq 2500. The second PCR ran for about 7 to 11 cycles and used a J-beta primer mix along with a sample-barcoded 5' primer. TCRdb trimmed the raw reads at Q25, called clones with MiXCR and kept productive beta chains. Entries that share a CDR3 protein sequence are merged under the most common genes and DNA. This sample gives some 1.4 million distinct CDR3 sequences in total; 42% of them show up just once. Roughly 7.9% of the sample is taken by the ten largest. The sample comprised blood. The receptors were sampled from a woman between 18 and 29 years old in good health.

This clonotype occurred once. The gene calls are TRBV6-6 and TRBJ2-1, with 8 bases lining up with TRBD2. This CDR3 spans 16 amino acids. Per the germline V gene, CDR1 is MNHNY and CDR2 is SVGAGI (reference sequence). Trimming at V came to 2 bases and at J to 3 bases, leaving 6 bases not matched to a gene. The CDR3 bases are TGTGCCAGCAGTTACAACCGGGAGGGTATCTACAATGAGCAGTTCTTC. Protein: CASSYNREGIYNEQFF.

The CDR3 DNA reads TGTGCCAGCAGTGAATATTTCCCGGACAGGGGACGGATGGAACACTCTGAAGCTTTCTTT. This sequence encodes CASSEYFPDRGRMEHSEAFF. The chain is built from TRBV25-1 and TRBJ1-1; TRBD1 aligns across 9 bases. The CDR3 runs to 20 residues. J lost 6 bases, V lost 0 bases, and 20 bases had no gene match. The germline gives CDR1 MGHDK, CDR2 SYGVNS.

V is TRBV29-1 and J is TRBJ2-5, with TRBD1 matching 10 bases. V was pared by 4 bases and J by 3 bases, with 5 bases of the junction left unmatched. Germline assignment: CDR1 SQVTM and CDR2 ANQGSEA. The CDR3 contains 14 residues. CDR3 amino acids: CSVVTGGLEETQYF. The CDR3 DNA reads as TGCAGCGTTGTGACAGGGGGCCTGGAAGAGACCCAGTACTTC.

This clonotype has at least ten counts. Germline and junction disagree at one end, which may indicate a read error. The chain combines TRBV5-1 with TRBJ2-1, with TRBD1 matching 10 bases. This CDR3 is 15 amino acids long. The V gene's germline CDR1 is SGHRS and CDR2 YFSETQ. For the CDR3, the DNA is TGTGCCAGCAGTTCCGGGACAGGGGCCTACAATGAGCAGTTCTTC. Protein: CASSSGTGAYNEQFF. The variable domain in full, completed from reference TRBV5-1 and TRBJ2-1, reads KAGVTQTPRYLIKTRGQQVTLSCSPISGHRSVSWYQQTPGQGLQFLFEYFSETQRNKGNFPGRFSGRQFSNSRSEMNVSTLELGDSALYLCASSSGTGAYNEQFFGPGTRLTVL.

This clonotype came up a few times. The V and J genes are TRBV12-3 or TRBV12-4 and TRBJ1-2, with unresolved D. The V and J ends lost 10 bases and 2 bases respectively, with 17 bases between them. There are 14 residues in the CDR3. The CDR3, as DNA: TGTGCCACCCGGACCGAGGGAGGCAACTATGGCTACACCTTC. Its translation is CATRTEGGNYGYTF.

This chain uses TRBV9 with TRBJ2-3; 9 bases are shared with TRBD2. The CDR3 consists of 15 residues. Germline V gives CDR1 SGDLS, CDR2 YYNGEE. J gave up 2 bases and V 2 bases, and 3 bases lay outside the gene matches. For the CDR3, the DNA is TGTGCCAGCAGCGTTTTAGCGGGGGCCACAGATACGCAGTATTTT. It encodes CASSVLAGATDTQYF.

The chain has TRBV29-1 and TRBJ1-1; D gene uncertain. Trimming stripped 7 bases from V and 4 bases from J, with 19 bases between. CDR3 length: 14 amino acids. In germline, CDR1 is SQVTM, CDR2 ANQGSEA. The CDR3 nucleotides are TGCAGCGGGAGACACGGAGAGGGAGTCACTGAAGCTTTCTTT. Amino acid sequence: CSGRHGEGVTEAFF.

V gene TRBV5-1 combines with J gene TRBJ1-2, with D unclear. The CDR3 loop spans 15 amino acids. Germline CDR1 is SGHRS and CDR2 is YFSETQ. Trimming pared 4 bases from V and 4 bases from J, leaving 17 bases between. CDR3 loop: CASSLPDTPAYGYTF. CDR3 DNA sequence: TGCGCCAGCAGCCTTCCTGACACACCAGCCTATGGCTACACCTTC. The complete variable domain, with remaining parts taken from reference TRBV5-1 and TRBJ1-2, reads KAGVTQTPRYLIKTRGQQVTLSCSPISGHRSVSWYQQTPGQGLQFLFEYFSETQRNKGNFPGRFSGRQFSNSRSEMNVSTLELGDSALYLCASSLPDTPAYGYTFGSGTRLTVV.

This clonotype was seen more than once but under ten times. The V gene is TRBV29-1, the J gene TRBJ1-1; TRBD1 might be the D (5 bases). The CDR3 covers 15 residues. Germline assignment: CDR1 SQVTM and CDR2 ANQGSEA. With 7 bases removed from V and 1 base from J, the gap between germline ends came to 19 bases. The CDR3 region has the DNA TGCAGCGGCAAGGGGAGTGACATGGGGAACACTGAAGCTTTCTTT. This translates into CSGKGSDMGNTEAFF.

The V gene is TRBV5-1, the J gene TRBJ2-7; TRBD2 is a possible D gene (6 bases). The CDR3 has 15 amino acids. The V end was cut by 1 base, the J end by 4 bases, with 15 bases between. The germline V gene has CDR1 SGHRS and CDR2 YFSETQ. The CDR3 coding sequence is TGCGCCAGCAGCTTGAAAGGCGGGGCGGAATACGAGCAGTACTTC. It codes for CASSLKGGAEYEQYF.

This chain connects TRBV12-5 to TRBJ2-7; a weak D match, TRBD2 (5 bases). The CDR3 extends over 15 amino acids. The V and J ends lost 7 bases and 7 bases respectively, with 23 bases between them. Germline assignment: CDR1 LGHNT and CDR2 FRNRAP. This CDR3 is CASAFWESAVDEQYF. CDR3 nucleotide sequence: TGTGCTAGTGCCTTCTGGGAGTCAGCCGTAGATGAGCAGTACTTC.

V and J are TRBV27 and TRBJ2-1; 8 bases line up with TRBD2. The CDR3 length is 16 residues. CDR1 is MNHEY, CDR2 SMNVEV, per germline (reference sequence). V gave up 6 bases and J gave up 3 bases; unmatched junction bases: 10. The CDR3 loop is CASSPAAGEIYNEQFF. In nucleotides, the CDR3 is TGTGCCAGCAGCCCCGCAGCGGGAGAGATCTACAATGAGCAGTTCTTC.

This clonotype was observed a few times. The CDR3 DNA follows: TGCGCCAGCAGCCAGTCCACCGAAGAGACCCAGTACTTC. Its protein product is CASSQSTEETQYF. The chain is built from TRBV4-1 and TRBJ2-5; D gene unclear. Deletions cut 3 bases from V and 3 bases from J, with 8 bases between. The CDR3 consists of 13 residues. CDR1 and CDR2 (germline): MGHRA, YSYEKL.

This chain links TRBV30 with TRBJ2-5, with 10 bases matching TRBD2. CDR3 length equals 16 residues. Germline V lookup: CDR1 GTSNPN, CDR2 SVGIG (reference sequence). The junction had 19 bases not matched to a gene; V was cut back by 4 bases and J by 11 bases. In nucleotides, the CDR3 is TGTGCCTGGAACGCTGGTAGCGGACTAGCGGAACCTGAGCAGTACTTC. It codes for CAWNAGSGLAEPEQYF.

The rearrangement joins TRBV20-1 to TRBJ2-7; weak D call: TRBD1 (6 bases). V lost 3 bases and J 11 bases, leaving 11 bases between the germline ends. The CDR3 is 10 amino acids. Germline lookup yields CDR1 DFQATT and CDR2 SNEGSKA (reference sequence). The CDR3 DNA is TGCAGTGCTAGCCGGGACACCGAGTACTTC. It yields the protein CSASRDTEYF.

The sample holds a few counts of this clonotype. The J gene is TRBJ2-1, the V gene TRBV10-2, with D perhaps given as TRBD1 or TRBD2 (5 bases each). V was cut by 5 bases and J by 6 bases, with 14 bases left in between. Per germline, CDR1 WSHSY and CDR2 SAAADI. The CDR3 is 14 amino acids. For the CDR3, the DNA is TGCGCCAGCAGTTGGGACCCTGAGGTCAATGAGCAGTTCTTC. This translates into CASSWDPEVNEQFF.

About this clonotype: One base away lies a much larger clone, so this may be a sequencing read error. The V and J genes are TRBV12-3 or TRBV12-4 and TRBJ1-6; D not certain. The ends were cut back, 6 bases at V and 4 bases at J, with 10 bases in the middle. This CDR3 contains 14 residues. The chain's CDR3 is CASSARGYNSPLHF. CDR3 DNA sequence: TGTGCCAGCAGCGCCCGGGGATATAATTCACCCCTCCACTTT.

The chain's CDR3 is CASSFRPARGDEQFF. CDR3 sequence (DNA): TGCGCCAGCAGCTTCCGCCCAGCTCGGGGTGATGAGCAGTTCTTC. The chain uses TRBV5-1 and TRBJ2-1; perhaps TRBD2 as D (5 bases). Per the germline V gene, CDR1 is SGHRS and CDR2 is YFSETQ. V lost 2 bases and J lost 8, with 17 bases in between. The CDR3 consists of 15 residues.

V gene TRBV6-5 combines with J gene TRBJ1-3; D is unclear. Trimming left V 0 bases short and J 1 base short, with 10 bases between. The CDR3 sequence is 16 residues long. Germline V gene sequence: CDR1 MNHEY, CDR2 SVGAGI. The CDR3, as DNA: TGTGCCAGCAGTTACTCGGTCCCGAGATCTGGAAACACCATATATTTT. Amino acids: CASSYSVPRSGNTIYF.

V gene TRBV3-1 combines with J gene TRBJ2-5; no definite D call. The V gene lost 4 bases and the J gene lost 11 bases, with 17 bases spanning the gap. Germline CDR1 LGHDT, CDR2 YNNKEL (reference sequence). The CDR3 covers 13 residues. The CDR3 sequence is CASSPATLEEQYF. Here the CDR3 DNA reads TGTGCCAGCAGCCCCGCAACCCTGGAAGAGCAGTACTTC.